Listed here are 15 T cell receptor beta chains from one sample, sequenced in a study of shared clonotypes between healthy human individuals. Measured with immunoSEQ multiplex PCR; TCRdb has only the in-frame clones, and not every one. The sample contains about 2.1 million clones, approximately 92% of which appear only once. Naive CD8 cells were CD45RO-negative, positively selected for CCR7, excluding terminally differentiated effector memory CD45RA+ cells. Input material: naive CD8+ T cells from PBMCs. Source of these receptors: a man between 18 and 29 years old in good health. Some clones in this sample may be carry-over from other donors' samples.

V usage is TRBV19 and J usage is TRBJ1-1; unclear D gene. Per the germline V gene, CDR1 is LNHDA and CDR2 is SQIVND (reference sequence). Trimming stripped 5 bases from V and 1 base from J, with 14 bases between. The CDR3 is 15 residues long. CDR3 sequence: CASSPDSGRNTEAFF. DNA for the CDR3: TGTGCCAGTAGTCCAGACTCCGGGCGGAACACTGAAGCTTTCTTT.

The gene calls are TRBV7-9 and TRBJ2-5; no clear D gene. There are 14 residues in the CDR3. CDR1 SEHNR and CDR2 FQNEAQ come from the germline V gene (reference sequence). V was shortened by 2 bases and J by 1 base, with 8 bases between the two germline ends. The CDR3 reads CASSLYDPQETQYF. The CDR3, as DNA: TGTGCCAGCAGCTTATACGATCCCCAAGAGACCCAGTACTTC.

The chain carries TRBV9 and TRBJ2-7; 7 bases fit TRBD1. The CDR3 is 20 amino acids. Germline V gene sequence: CDR1 SGDLS, CDR2 YYNGEE. J lost 0 bases, V lost 0 bases, and 18 bases had no gene match. The CDR3 is CASSVVGPGQGVSASYEQYF. In nucleotides, the CDR3 is TGTGCCAGCAGCGTAGTGGGCCCAGGGCAGGGGGTATCCGCCTCCTACGAGCAGTACTTC. The whole variable domain, filled in from reference TRBV9 and TRBJ2-7, reads DSGVTQTPKHLITATGQRVTLRCSPRSGDLSVYWYQQSLDQGLQFLIQYYNGEERAKGNILERFSAQQFPDLHSELNLSSLELGDSALYFCASSVVGPGQGVSASYEQYFGPGTRLTVT.

This clone was detected a few times. The rearrangement uses TRBV5-6 and TRBJ1-2; D ambiguous. Germline lookup yields CDR1 SGHDT and CDR2 YYEEEE. The ends were cut back, 0 bases at V and 1 base at J, with 1 base in the middle. This CDR3 contains 12 residues. The CDR3 region is CASSLGNYGYTF. As DNA, the CDR3 is TGTGCCAGCAGCTTGGGTAACTATGGCTACACCTTC.

The CDR3 sequence is CASSLLLTSYNEQFF. The CDR3 DNA reads TGTGCCAGCAGTTTACTCCTGACTAGTTACAATGAGCAGTTCTTC. This chain joins TRBV27 and TRBJ2-1; a weak D match, TRBD2 (6 bases). V lost 2 bases, J lost 4 bases, and 12 bases lay in between. The V gene's germline CDR1 is MNHEY and CDR2 SMNVEV (reference sequence). The CDR3 covers 15 residues.

V and J are TRBV5-1 and TRBJ1-4; D may be TRBD1 (5 bases). The CDR3 consists of 17 residues. Trimming pared 0 bases from V and 4 bases from J, leaving 16 bases between. The germline gives CDR1 SGHRS, CDR2 YFSETQ. The CDR3, as DNA: TGCGCCAGCAGCTTGGGCCTCCGGGACGGCTTTAATGAAAAACTGTTTTTT. Its protein is CASSLGLRDGFNEKLFF.

In its sample, this clone was seen once. The same CDR3 can be traced to other DNA sequences in this sample. The genes are TRBV6-1 and TRBJ2-7; 8 bases align to TRBD1. The CDR3 consists of 15 residues. CDR1 and CDR2 (germline): MNHNS, SASEGT. The V segment lost 1 base and the J segment 3 bases; nucleotides outside the gene matches: 5. The CDR3 spells CASSEVGQGVYEQYF. The CDR3 bases are TGTGCCAGCAGTGAAGTCGGACAGGGAGTCTACGAGCAGTACTTC.

A word on this clone: Other DNA sequences in this sample translate to the same CDR3. V and J are TRBV7-6 and TRBJ2-2; TRBD2 matches 13 bases. Germline V gene lookup returns CDR1 SGHVS and CDR2 FNYEAQ. The J segment lost 5 bases and the V segment lost 5 bases, leaving 5 bases of the junction unmatched. The CDR3 consists of 16 residues. The CDR3 DNA is TGTGCCAGCAGCCCCCGACTAGCGGGAGGTACCGGGGAGCTGTTTTTT. It codes for CASSPRLAGGTGELFF.

The chain is built from TRBV27 and TRBJ2-7; TRBD2 is a possible D gene (7 bases). Trimming stripped 6 bases from V and 6 bases from J, with 18 bases between. CDR3 length: 14 residues. Germline assignment: CDR1 MNHEY and CDR2 SMNVEV (reference sequence). The CDR3, as DNA: TGTGCCAGCAGACCGGGACGGGGGGCCCTCGAGCAGTACTTC. This gives the protein CASRPGRGALEQYF.

This chain links TRBV11-2 with TRBJ2-1; 8 positions match TRBD2. The CDR3 has 15 amino acids. The J segment lost 5 bases and the V segment lost 5 bases, leaving 8 bases of the junction unmatched. Germline lookup yields CDR1 SGHAT and CDR2 FQNNGV. DNA of the CDR3: TGTGCCAGCAGCCCCAGCGGGAGAGGTAACAATGAGCAGTTCTTC. This encodes CASSPSGRGNNEQFF.

The genes are TRBV16 and TRBJ1-5; 7 nucleotides agree with TRBD1. The CDR3 contains 17 residues. Germline V gene data show CDR1 as KGHSY and CDR2 as FQNENV. V dropped 0 bases and J dropped 7; count of bases not matched to a gene: 12. Here the CDR3 reads CASSQSAQGRGGQPQHF. The CDR3 region has the DNA TGTGCCAGCAGCCAATCAGCCCAAGGCAGGGGGGGGCAGCCCCAGCATTTT.

The chain is built from TRBV19 and TRBJ2-4; TRBD1 aligns across 11 bases. Germline V gene data show CDR1 as LNHDA and CDR2 as SQIVND (reference sequence). J was trimmed by 0 bases and V by 3 bases; bases with no gene match: 4. The CDR3 sequence is 17 residues long. As DNA, the CDR3 is TGTGCCAGTAGTATCAAGGACAGGGGGCTAGCCAAAAACATTCAGTACTTC. It is translated as CASSIKDRGLAKNIQYF.

This chain connects TRBV19 to TRBJ1-2; a possible D gene is TRBD1 (5 bases). Germline CDR1 LNHDA, CDR2 SQIVND (reference sequence). This CDR3 has 15 residues. Trimming left V 3 bases short and J 4 bases short, with 15 bases between. CDR3 residues: CASSIGDGRFYGYTF. In nucleotides, the CDR3 is TGTGCCAGTAGTATTGGGGACGGGAGATTCTATGGCTACACCTTC.

The chain combines TRBV19 with TRBJ2-4; D possibly corresponds to TRBD1 (6 bases). Germline V gene data show CDR1 as LNHDA and CDR2 as SQIVND (reference sequence). Trimming took 5 bases from V and 8 from J, leaving 19 bases between them. The CDR3 runs to 15 residues. The CDR3 region has the DNA TGTGCCAGTAGTGAAGGGGACACTTCACGGGACATTCAGTACTTC. This encodes CASSEGDTSRDIQYF.

This clone has only one observation. The chain recombines TRBV10-3 with TRBJ1-1, with D uncertain. Germline V gene lookup returns CDR1 ENHRY and CDR2 SYGVKD. The CDR3 totals 17 residues. V dropped 3 bases and J dropped 3 bases, with 20 bases sitting between them. The chain's CDR3 is CAISEANGPSKDTEAFF. CDR3 DNA: TGTGCCATCAGTGAAGCTAACGGGCCCTCTAAGGACACTGAAGCTTTCTTT.